Listed below are T cell receptor beta chains from one sample, sequenced in a study of cytomegalovirus exposure and HLA in healthy donors. Repertoires were generated with immunoSEQ multiplex PCR, while TCRdb's copy carries only in-frame clones and drops some. In the table there are about 140,000 clones, over 60% of which are singletons. The specimen was PBMCs. The receptors originated from a woman aged 25 to 45 in good health and CMV-seronegative. Each CDR3 is given with its conserved first and last residue. The order of the fields is CDR3 DNA, CDR3 protein, J gene, V gene, clone size, D gene. The D gene is left open where the match is weak. Only part of the rows carry a size: once, few, many, or a class if the clone is expanded.

CDR3 DNA: TGTGCCAGCAGTTCCGGGACAGGGGATTTCCCCCTCCACTTT; CDR3 protein: CASSSGTGDFPLHF; J gene: TRBJ1-6; V gene: TRBV13; clone size: few; D gene: TRBD1
CDR3 DNA: TGCGCCAGCAGCTTGATCCCGAGTGAGAAGATCTATGGCTACACCTTC; CDR3 protein: CASSLIPSEKIYGYTF; J gene: TRBJ1-2; V gene: TRBV5-1; clone size: NA; D gene: NA
CDR3 DNA: TGTGCCAGCGAGGGACAGGGGCGGTTCGGCTACACCTTC; CDR3 protein: CASEGQGRFGYTF; J gene: TRBJ1-2; V gene: TRBV6-1; clone size: NA; D gene: TRBD1
CDR3 DNA: TGTGCCAGCAGCTTAAGTAGCGGGGGGGGGAATGAGCAGTTCTTC; CDR3 protein: CASSLSSGGGNEQFF; J gene: TRBJ2-1; V gene: TRBV7-2; clone size: NA; D gene: TRBD2
CDR3 DNA: TGTGCCAGCAGCTTAATGGTGGGGGCCACCGGGGAGCTGTTTTTT; CDR3 protein: CASSLMVGATGELFF; J gene: TRBJ2-2; V gene: TRBV7-2; clone size: few; D gene: NA
CDR3 DNA: TGTGCCAGCAGCGGAGGGACAGGGGGCAGTGACTATGGCTACACCTTC; CDR3 protein: CASSGGTGGSDYGYTF; J gene: TRBJ1-2; V gene: TRBV7-9; clone size: NA; D gene: TRBD1
CDR3 DNA: TGTGCCAGCAGCTACACAGGGGAAAGGTTGATCTTC; CDR3 protein: CASSYTGERLIF; J gene: TRBJ2-1; V gene: TRBV7-6; clone size: NA; D gene: TRBD1
CDR3 DNA: TGTGCCAGCAGCCTACTGACACAGAACACTGAAGCTTTCTTT; CDR3 protein: CASSLLTQNTEAFF; J gene: TRBJ1-1; V gene: TRBV6-1; clone size: NA; D gene: NA
CDR3 DNA: TGTGCCAGCAGCCTAGAGTGGTCGACTAGCGGGGGGGCCTTGGAGCAGTTCTTC; CDR3 protein: CASSLEWSTSGGALEQFF; J gene: TRBJ2-1; V gene: TRBV4-2; clone size: NA; D gene: TRBD2
CDR3 DNA: TGTGCCAGCAGCGCGACAGGGGTTTCCTATGGCTACACCTTC; CDR3 protein: CASSATGVSYGYTF; J gene: TRBJ1-2; V gene: TRBV5-6; clone size: few; D gene: TRBD1
CDR3 DNA: TGTGCCCGCAGTTGGACAGGGGGGAACACTGAAGCTTTCTTT; CDR3 protein: CARSWTGGNTEAFF; J gene: TRBJ1-1; V gene: TRBV6-1; clone size: NA; D gene: TRBD1
CDR3 DNA: TGCGCCAGCAGCCAAGACCAGGACCGACTATATGGCTACACCTTC; CDR3 protein: CASSQDQDRLYGYTF; J gene: TRBJ1-2; V gene: TRBV4-1; clone size: NA; D gene: NA
CDR3 DNA: TGCGCCAGCAGCCAAGCCGACGAGGGTGCCGGCTACACCTTC; CDR3 protein: CASSQADEGAGYTF; J gene: TRBJ1-2; V gene: TRBV4-1; clone size: NA; D gene: NA
CDR3 DNA: TGTGCCAGCAGGCCCGCCGGGGACAACCAAGAGACCCAGTACTTC; CDR3 protein: CASRPAGDNQETQYF; J gene: TRBJ2-5; V gene: TRBV6-5; clone size: NA; D gene: NA
CDR3 DNA: TGCAGCGTTGAAGGGGACAGGGGGCACACTGAAGCTTTCTTT; CDR3 protein: CSVEGDRGHTEAFF; J gene: TRBJ1-1; V gene: TRBV29-1; clone size: NA; D gene: TRBD1
CDR3 DNA: TGTGCTAGTGGTACAGGTACAGGGATTAGAGAAAAACTGTTTTTT; CDR3 protein: CASGTGTGIREKLFF; J gene: TRBJ1-4; V gene: TRBV12-5; clone size: few; D gene: NA
CDR3 DNA: TGCGCCAGCAGCCAAGGATCGACAGGGGGGCTAGCTAACTATGGCTACACCTTC; CDR3 protein: CASSQGSTGGLANYGYTF; J gene: TRBJ1-2; V gene: TRBV4-1; clone size: NA; D gene: TRBD1
CDR3 DNA: TGTGCCAGCAGCGCCACACAGGGGGCCGGTGAAAAACTGTTTTTT; CDR3 protein: CASSATQGAGEKLFF; J gene: TRBJ1-4; V gene: TRBV9; clone size: NA; D gene: TRBD1
CDR3 DNA: TGCGCCAGCACTACGGTCGGGGGGGCCTTAGAGACCCAGTACTTC; CDR3 protein: CASTTVGGALETQYF; J gene: TRBJ2-5; V gene: TRBV10-2; clone size: NA; D gene: TRBD2
CDR3 DNA: TGTGCCAGCAGCCCTAATCGACAGGGTCTATTTCACGAGCAGTACTTC; CDR3 protein: CASSPNRQGLFHEQYF; J gene: TRBJ2-7; V gene: TRBV6-6; clone size: NA; D gene: TRBD1
CDR3 DNA: TGTGCCAGCAGCCCCAGGGGGCCTAACTATGGCTACACCTTC; CDR3 protein: CASSPRGPNYGYTF; J gene: TRBJ1-2; V gene: TRBV14; clone size: NA; D gene: TRBD1
CDR3 DNA: TGTGCCAGCAGTGACCAGGTCTCCTACAATGAGCAGTTCTTC; CDR3 protein: CASSDQVSYNEQFF; J gene: TRBJ2-1; V gene: TRBV2; clone size: NA; D gene: NA
CDR3 DNA: TGTGCCAGCTCACGTGGACAGGATCTCACCGGGGAGCTGTTTTTT; CDR3 protein: CASSRGQDLTGELFF; J gene: TRBJ2-2; V gene: TRBV18; clone size: NA; D gene: TRBD1
CDR3 DNA: TGTGCCAGCAGTGAATCTAGCGGGGAAACAGATACGCAGTATTTT; CDR3 protein: CASSESSGETDTQYF; J gene: TRBJ2-3; V gene: TRBV25-1; clone size: few; D gene: TRBD2
CDR3 DNA: TGCAGCGTAGGACACTTGAACACTGAAGCTTTCTTT; CDR3 protein: CSVGHLNTEAFF; J gene: TRBJ1-1; V gene: TRBV29-1; clone size: NA; D gene: NA
CDR3 DNA: TGCGCCAGCAGCTTGAGTGCGGGGTATAACTATGGCTACACCTTC; CDR3 protein: CASSLSAGYNYGYTF; J gene: TRBJ1-2; V gene: TRBV5-1; clone size: NA; D gene: NA
CDR3 DNA: TGTGCCAGCAGCTTAGAAGGCGGGAGAAGCACAGATACGCAGTATTTT; CDR3 protein: CASSLEGGRSTDTQYF; J gene: TRBJ2-3; V gene: TRBV11-2; clone size: NA; D gene: TRBD2
CDR3 DNA: TGTGCCAGCAGTGAAGGGGAGGGGCAGGGACACCAGCATTTT; CDR3 protein: CASSEGEGQGHQHF; J gene: TRBJ1-5; V gene: TRBV2; clone size: NA; D gene: NA
CDR3 DNA: TGTGCCAGCAGTTACTCGAGGGGGACTGAAGCTTTCTTT; CDR3 protein: CASSYSRGTEAFF; J gene: TRBJ1-1; V gene: TRBV6-5; clone size: once; D gene: NA
CDR3 DNA: TGTGCCTGGAGTGTCAGAGGGAGCACAGATACGCAGTATTTT; CDR3 protein: CAWSVRGSTDTQYF; J gene: TRBJ2-3; V gene: TRBV30; clone size: NA; D gene: NA
CDR3 DNA: TGTGCCAGCGGCCTTACGGGAAGCACTGAAGCTTTCTTT; CDR3 protein: CASGLTGSTEAFF; J gene: TRBJ1-1; V gene: TRBV6-1; clone size: NA; D gene: NA
CDR3 DNA: TGTGCCAGCAGTCGAACTGGACTAGCGGGGGGAGCCTACGAGCAGTACTTC; CDR3 protein: CASSRTGLAGGAYEQYF; J gene: TRBJ2-7; V gene: TRBV9; clone size: NA; D gene: TRBD2
CDR3 DNA: TGTGCCAGCGCTAACGGGGTCCAAGAGACCCAGTACTTC; CDR3 protein: CASANGVQETQYF; J gene: TRBJ2-5; V gene: TRBV7-3; clone size: NA; D gene: NA
CDR3 DNA: TGTGCCAGCAGCTCAGCTCCGTTGGCGGCCCAGCATTTT; CDR3 protein: CASSSAPLAAQHF; J gene: TRBJ1-5; V gene: TRBV7-8; clone size: NA; D gene: NA
CDR3 DNA: TGCAGCGTTGGGGGCGGAAACACAGATACGCAGTATTTT; CDR3 protein: CSVGGGNTDTQYF; J gene: TRBJ2-3; V gene: TRBV29-1; clone size: few; D gene: NA
CDR3 DNA: TGTGCCAGCAGCGCCCAGGAGCGGCTCCAAGAGACCCAGTACTTC; CDR3 protein: CASSAQERLQETQYF; J gene: TRBJ2-5; V gene: TRBV5-4; clone size: NA; D gene: NA
CDR3 DNA: TGTGCCAGCAGGGGGACAGTTTGGGGGTCCGGGGAGCTGTTTTTT; CDR3 protein: CASRGTVWGSGELFF; J gene: TRBJ2-2; V gene: TRBV2; clone size: NA; D gene: TRBD1
CDR3 DNA: TGTGCCAGCAGCCAAGATCGGCGGACAGAAGAGACCCAGTACTTC; CDR3 protein: CASSQDRRTEETQYF; J gene: TRBJ2-5; V gene: TRBV4-2; clone size: once; D gene: NA
CDR3 DNA: TGTGCCAGCAGTTTAACCGGGACTACGTATACGCAGTATTTT; CDR3 protein: CASSLTGTTYTQYF; J gene: TRBJ2-3; V gene: TRBV27; clone size: NA; D gene: TRBD2
CDR3 DNA: TGTGCCAGCAGCTCCGGGAACAATCAGCCCCAGCATTTT; CDR3 protein: CASSSGNNQPQHF; J gene: TRBJ1-5; V gene: TRBV5-4; clone size: NA; D gene: NA
CDR3 DNA: TGTGCCAGTAGTCAGGGACAGGGTTGGGTGAACACTGAAGCTTTCTTT; CDR3 protein: CASSQGQGWVNTEAFF; J gene: TRBJ1-1; V gene: TRBV19; clone size: NA; D gene: TRBD1
CDR3 DNA: TGTGCCAGCAGCCGGGACAGGAGTTTTTGGGCTTTCTTT; CDR3 protein: CASSRDRSFWAFF; J gene: TRBJ1-1; V gene: TRBV11-2; clone size: NA; D gene: TRBD1
CDR3 DNA: TGTGCCAGCAGCCTTCCATCGGGAGGGGGCTGGAATTCACCCCTCCACTTT; CDR3 protein: CASSLPSGGGWNSPLHF; J gene: TRBJ1-6; V gene: TRBV5-4; clone size: NA; D gene: TRBD1
CDR3 DNA: TGTGCCAGTAGTATCGGTACAGTGGATGGCTACACCTTC; CDR3 protein: CASSIGTVDGYTF; J gene: TRBJ1-2; V gene: TRBV19; clone size: NA; D gene: NA
CDR3 DNA: TGCGCCAGCAGTGAGTCTGGGGGGGACGAGCAGTACTTC; CDR3 protein: CASSESGGDEQYF; J gene: TRBJ2-7; V gene: TRBV10-1; clone size: NA; D gene: TRBD2
CDR3 DNA: TGTGCCACCAGCAAAAGGACAGGGGGCGGTTACACCTTC; CDR3 protein: CATSKRTGGGYTF; J gene: TRBJ1-2; V gene: TRBV15; clone size: NA; D gene: TRBD1
CDR3 DNA: TGTGCCAGCAGACTAGAGTCAGCAGATACGCAGTATTTT; CDR3 protein: CASRLESADTQYF; J gene: TRBJ2-3; V gene: TRBV13; clone size: NA; D gene: NA
CDR3 DNA: TGTGCCAGCAGCAAACAGGGAGTGGGGTACGAGCAGTACTTC; CDR3 protein: CASSKQGVGYEQYF; J gene: TRBJ2-7; V gene: TRBV9; clone size: NA; D gene: NA
CDR3 DNA: TGTGCCAGCAGCCCCAGGGGGAATAGCAATCAGCCCCAGCATTTT; CDR3 protein: CASSPRGNSNQPQHF; J gene: TRBJ1-5; V gene: TRBV7-2; clone size: NA; D gene: TRBD1
CDR3 DNA: TGTGCCAGCAGCTTAGCCCGGGGGTCGACTGAAGCTTTCTTT; CDR3 protein: CASSLARGSTEAFF; J gene: TRBJ1-1; V gene: TRBV11-3; clone size: NA; D gene: NA
CDR3 DNA: TGTGCCAGCAGGCCAACAGGGATGGGCAATCAGCCCCAGCATTTT; CDR3 protein: CASRPTGMGNQPQHF; J gene: TRBJ1-5; V gene: TRBV2; clone size: NA; D gene: NA
CDR3 DNA: TGTGCCAGCAGCGCATCCGGGTGGGAGACCCAGTACTTC; CDR3 protein: CASSASGWETQYF; J gene: TRBJ2-5; V gene: TRBV14; clone size: NA; D gene: NA
CDR3 DNA: TGTGCCACGGGGTCTAGGTTTGGAAACACCATATATTTT; CDR3 protein: CATGSRFGNTIYF; J gene: TRBJ1-3; V gene: TRBV10-3; clone size: NA; D gene: NA